What follows are 21 T cell receptor beta chains derived from one specimen sequenced in a study of blood T cells in healthy people across ages. With a J-beta primer mix and a sample-barcoded 5' primer, a second PCR ran roughly 7 to 11 cycles. Each CDR3 protein gets one entry after TCRdb re-called the 5' RACE reads with MiXCR. The data show almost 550,000 distinct CDR3 sequences, 20% to 30% seen once. These data also formed part of another study, on T cells of mothers and their children.

Sequenced: blood. Receptors were obtained from a boy between 10 and 17 years old in good health.

There are a few counts of this clonotype. V usage is TRBV24-1 and J usage is TRBJ2-3, with TRBD1 matching over 11 bases. Germline CDR1 is KGHDR and CDR2 is SFDVKD. The CDR3 is made up of 13 amino acids. Trimming cost V 9 bases and J 5 bases; bases outside gene matches: 3. The CDR3 coding sequence is TGTGCCACCGGGGGACAGGGGGAAGATACGCAGTATTTT. Its translation is CATGGQGEDTQYF.

For the CDR3, the DNA is TGTGCCAGCAGTTACGACTGGCTTACGAACACCGGGGAGCTGTTTTTT. Protein: CASSYDWLTNTGELFF. This chain joins TRBV6-6 and TRBJ2-2; D ambiguous. The CDR3 has 16 residues. Germline loops: CDR1 MNHNY, CDR2 SVGAGI (reference sequence). V was trimmed by 2 bases and J by 0 bases, leaving 10 bases between them.

This sequence joins TRBV28 and TRBJ2-5; 9 positions agree with TRBD2. J was trimmed by 5 bases and V by 5 bases; bases with no gene match: 6. The CDR3 sequence is 14 residues long. Germline assignment: CDR1 MDHEN and CDR2 SYDVKM. The CDR3 sequence is CASSPGTSIETQYF. CDR3 nucleotides: TGTGCCAGCAGTCCCGGGACTAGCATTGAGACCCAGTACTTC. The full variable domain, with the rest looked up from reference TRBV28 and TRBJ2-5, is DVKVTQSSRYLVKRTGEKVFLECVQDMDHENMFWYRQDPGLGLRLIYFSYDVKMKEKGDIPEGYSVSREKKERFSLILESASTNQTSMYLCASSPGTSIETQYFGPGTRLLVL.

There are many counts of this clonotype. The chain joins TRBV6-4 to TRBJ2-2; either TRBD1 or TRBD2 may fit D (5 bases each). This CDR3 is built from 13 residues. Germline loops: CDR1 MRHNA, CDR2 SNTAGT. Trimming cost V 3 bases and J 5 bases, with 7 bases left between them. The CDR3 DNA is TGTGCCAGCAGTGAAGAGGGGACCGGGGAGCTGTTTTTT. This translates into CASSEEGTGELFF.

This clonotype was found a few times. The chain uses TRBV5-5 and TRBJ1-1, with D hard to call. This CDR3 region has 13 residues. The germline V and J ends were trimmed by 1 base and 3 bases, with 7 bases remaining between them. Germline CDR1 and CDR2: SGHKS and YYEKEE (reference sequence). CDR3 in amino acids: CASSLLLDTEAFF. Here the CDR3 DNA reads TGTGCCAGCAGCTTGCTTCTGGACACTGAAGCTTTCTTT.

The V gene is TRBV2, the J gene TRBJ2-1; 7 bases are shared with TRBD2. CDR1 SNHLY and CDR2 FYNNEI come from the germline V gene. V trimming: 6 bases; J trimming: 5 bases; junction bases outside the gene matches: 10. The CDR3 has 15 amino acids. CDR3 bases: TGTGCCAGCAGGGAGGGAACTAGCGCTAACAATGAGCAGTTCTTC. This sequence encodes CASREGTSANNEQFF.

The chain recombines TRBV20-1 with TRBJ2-1; 7 positions agree with TRBD2. After removal of 6 bases from V and 0 bases from J, the junction contained 5 bases not matched to a gene. This CDR3 has 14 amino acids. Germline assignment: CDR1 DFQATT and CDR2 SNEGSKA (reference sequence). The CDR3 loop is CSARIAGSYNEQFF. The CDR3 bases are TGCAGTGCAAGGATAGCGGGCTCCTACAATGAGCAGTTCTTC.

The chain carries TRBV6-1 and TRBJ2-7; 7 nucleotides match TRBD2. CDR3 length: 14 amino acids. Looked up from germline, CDR1 is MNHNS and CDR2 is SASEGT. The V segment lost 2 bases and the J segment 4 bases; nucleotides outside the gene matches: 5. CDR3 sequence reads: CASSEQLAKYEQYF. DNA for the CDR3: TGTGCCAGCAGTGAACAACTAGCGAAGTACGAGCAGTACTTC.

This chain uses TRBV12-3 or TRBV12-4 with TRBJ2-5; D is undetermined. V lost 1 base and J 4 bases, leaving 13 bases between the germline ends. This CDR3 contains 15 residues. The DNA for the CDR3 is TGTGCCAGCAGTTTAGGCGGCGACTCGAGAGAGACCCAGTACTTC. Translated, it gives CASSLGGDSRETQYF.

This clonotype was detected many times. The chain combines TRBV6-6 with TRBJ2-5; perhaps TRBD2 as D (5 bases). V was cut by 7 bases and J by 2 bases, with 11 bases left in between. The germline V gene encodes CDR1 MNHNY and CDR2 SVGAGI (reference sequence). The CDR3 is 13 amino acids. The CDR3 sequence: CASIESGQETQYF. In DNA, the CDR3 is TGTGCCAGCATAGAATCGGGACAAGAGACCCAGTACTTC.

The genes are TRBV29-1 and TRBJ2-7; weak D call: TRBD2 (5 bases). The germline V gene encodes CDR1 SQVTM and CDR2 ANQGSEA. The CDR3 is 12 amino acids. Trimming left V 4 bases short and J 3 bases short, with 10 bases between. DNA for the CDR3: TGCAGCGTTGGGCGGGCGGACTACGAGCAGTACTTC. It specifies CSVGRADYEQYF.

This clonotype was recorded many times. The gene calls are TRBV20-1 and TRBJ2-3; possible D gene TRBD2, 6 bases. CDR1 is DFQATT, CDR2 SNEGSKA, per germline (reference sequence). This CDR3 has 14 residues. V lost 0 bases and J lost 1, with 8 bases in between. CDR3: CSARDERGTDTQYF. Here the CDR3 DNA reads TGCAGTGCTAGAGATGAGCGGGGCACAGATACGCAGTATTTT.

In regard to this clonotype: A read error may account for a junction end that differs from germline. The chain joins TRBV5-1 to TRBJ2-5, with D maybe TRBD2 (5 bases). This CDR3 has 14 amino acids. Germline CDR1 reads SGHRS; CDR2 reads YFSETQ. CDR3 protein: CAGSVWRDQETQYF. CDR3 DNA: TGCGCCGGCAGTGTTTGGCGGGACCAAGAGACCCAGTACTTC.

This sequence joins TRBV6-1 and TRBJ1-3; D not resolved. Trimming took 6 bases from V and 0 from J, leaving 18 bases between them. The CDR3 is made up of 17 amino acids. The germline V gene encodes CDR1 MNHNS and CDR2 SASEGT. The CDR3 sequence: CASSLDSVGSSGNTIYF. As DNA, the CDR3 is TGTGCCAGCAGCCTCGATTCCGTAGGGAGCTCTGGAAACACCATATATTTT.

This sequence joins TRBV4-2 and TRBJ1-1; D is perhaps TRBD1 (6 bases). Deletions cut 0 bases from V and 1 base from J, with 12 bases between. Per germline, CDR1 LGHNA and CDR2 YNFKEQ. CDR3 length equals 16 residues. CDR3 coding DNA: TGTGCCAGCAGCCAAGACCCGGGGGGCAGGAACACTGAAGCTTTCTTT. Its protein is CASSQDPGGRNTEAFF.

The CDR3 here is CASSLAGQVTGELFF. DNA for the CDR3: TGTGCCAGCAGCTTAGCAGGACAGGTTACCGGGGAGCTGTTTTTT. The rearrangement links TRBV11-2 to TRBJ2-2; 7 nucleotides line up with TRBD1. The CDR3 is 15 amino acids. The germline V gene encodes CDR1 SGHAT and CDR2 FQNNGV. The ends lost 1 base at V and 5 bases at J; junction bases unmatched: 4. Using reference TRBV11-2 and TRBJ2-2 for the parts outside the CDR3, the full variable domain is EAGVAQSPRYKIIEKRQSVAFWCNPISGHATLYWYQQILGQGPKLLIQFQNNGVVDDSQLPKDRFSAERLKGVDSTLKIQPAKLEDSAVYLCASSLAGQVTGELFFGEGSRLTVL.

This chain joins TRBV2 and TRBJ2-2, with 8 bases fitting TRBD2. CDR1 is SNHLY and CDR2 is FYNNEI in the germline V gene. Trimming cost V 4 bases and J 6 bases; bases outside gene matches: 4. The CDR3 sequence is 14 residues long. The CDR3 sequence: CASSVPGGAGELFF. In DNA form, the CDR3 reads TGTGCCAGCAGTGTCCCCGGGGGGGCCGGGGAGCTGTTTTTT.

This clonotype was counted only a few times. The chain uses TRBV15 and TRBJ2-7; TRBD1 matches 8 bases. This CDR3 region has 14 residues. Germline CDR1 is LNHNV and CDR2 is YYDKDF (reference sequence). With V trimmed by 5 bases and J by 5 bases, 8 bases remained unmatched. CDR3: CATSRTGSGNEQYF. In nucleotides, the CDR3 is TGTGCCACCAGCCGGACAGGGAGTGGAAACGAGCAGTACTTC. The full variable domain, completed using reference TRBV15 and TRBJ2-7, is DAMVIQNPRYQVTQFGKPVTLSCSQTLNHNVMYWYQQKSSQAPKLLFHYYDKDFNNEADTPDNFQSRRPNTSFCFLDIRSPGLGDTAMYLCATSRTGSGNEQYFGPGTRLTVT.

The genes are TRBV29-1 and TRBJ2-3; 11 nucleotides match TRBD2. V was pared by 7 bases and J by 4 bases, with 10 bases of the junction left unmatched. The CDR3 runs 15 residues. Per the germline V gene, CDR1 is SQVTM and CDR2 is ANQGSEA. DNA of the CDR3: TGCAGCGCCAGTTTAGCGGGGGGGCTCGCAGATACGCAGTATTTT. Amino acids: CSASLAGGLADTQYF.

The V call is TRBV28, the J call TRBJ2-7, with D possibly called TRBD1 or TRBD2 (5 bases each). V lost 2 bases and J 3 bases, leaving 17 bases between the germline ends. The CDR3 has 16 residues. CDR1 is MDHEN and CDR2 is SYDVKM in the germline V gene. DNA for the CDR3: TGTGCCAGCAGTTTAAGGCCCTGGGGGATGAACTACGAGCAGTACTTC. Translating it yields CASSLRPWGMNYEQYF.

This clonotype has more than one count but fewer than ten. This chain joins TRBV5-1 and TRBJ2-3; 13 bases match TRBD2. The CDR3 consists of 16 residues. V lost 1 base and J lost 4; bases outside the gene matches: 3. Germline CDR1 and CDR2: SGHRS and YFSETQ. The CDR3 protein is CASSLTSGRAADTQYF. The CDR3 DNA sequence: TGCGCCAGCAGCTTGACTAGCGGGAGGGCCGCAGATACGCAGTATTTT.